This passage covers 18 T cell receptor beta chains from one sample sequenced in a study of shared clonotypes between healthy human individuals. The data were produced by immunoSEQ multiplex PCR, yet TCRdb's version contains in-frame clones alone and is incomplete. The table has about 2.3 million clones, more than 80% seen once. Sequenced: naive CD4+ T cells from PBMCs. Specified subset: CD45RA+ positively selected. These receptor sequences come from a man aged 18 to 30 in good health. Some clones in this sample may be carry-over from other donors' samples.

The V call is TRBV10-1, the J call TRBJ2-7; no firm D call. Looked up from germline, CDR1 is WNHNN and CDR2 is SYGVQD (reference sequence). The V gene lost 4 bases and the J gene lost 6 bases, with 10 bases spanning the gap. This CDR3 has 12 residues. CDR3 bases: TGCGCCAGCAGTGTAAAGGTATCCGAGCAGTACTTC. It specifies CASSVKVSEQYF.

The CDR3 DNA follows: TGCGCCAGCAGCTTGGGACAGCGGGCAGCGTATTTT. The encoded protein is CASSLGQRAAYF. The chain carries TRBV5-1 and TRBJ2-3; weak D call: TRBD2 (6 bases). Germline loops: CDR1 SGHRS, CDR2 YFSETQ. This CDR3 region has 12 residues. V was clipped by 0 bases and J by 14 bases, with 13 bases between them.

The chain employs TRBV5-1 and TRBJ1-1, with 8 bases fitting TRBD1. With V trimmed by 3 bases and J by 0 bases, 4 bases remained unmatched. This CDR3 is 15 amino acids long. Germline loops: CDR1 SGHRS, CDR2 YFSETQ. The CDR3 loop reads CASSSQGDLNTEAFF. CDR3 bases: TGCGCCAGCAGCTCACAGGGGGACTTGAACACTGAAGCTTTCTTT.

This chain links TRBV19 with TRBJ2-7, with 10 bases lining up with TRBD1. Germline V gene lookup returns CDR1 LNHDA and CDR2 SQIVND (reference sequence). The V and J ends lost 5 bases and 2 bases, in that order; junction bases with no gene match: 6. The CDR3 extends over 15 amino acids. The CDR3 DNA is TGTGCCAGTAGTCAGACAGGGGGCACTACCTACGAGCAGTACTTC. Residues: CASSQTGGTTYEQYF.

The chain couples TRBV7-8 to TRBJ1-2; D may be TRBD1 (6 bases). V was pared by 2 bases and J by 4 bases, with 17 bases between. The germline V gene encodes CDR1 SGHVS and CDR2 FQNEAQ. The CDR3 sequence is 16 residues long. The CDR3 here is CASSLYQRGEVYGYTF. CDR3 nucleotides: TGTGCCAGCAGCTTATACCAAAGGGGGGAAGTCTATGGCTACACCTTC.

This clone showed up just a few times. CDR3 sequence: CASSLGEVSTEAFF. The CDR3, as DNA: TGTGCCAGCAGCTTAGGTGAGGTGAGCACTGAAGCTTTCTTT. The chain uses TRBV7-9 and TRBJ1-1; no clear D gene. CDR1 is SEHNR and CDR2 is FQNEAQ in the germline V gene (reference sequence). The CDR3 runs to 14 residues. The germline V and J ends were trimmed by 1 base and 4 bases, with 10 bases remaining between them.

V and J are TRBV9 and TRBJ2-5; D is undetermined. Germline loops: CDR1 SGDLS, CDR2 YYNGEE. With 3 bases removed from V and 1 base from J, the gap between germline ends came to 10 bases. CDR3 length: 14 amino acids. This chain's CDR3 is CASSGLGIQETQYF. CDR3 coding DNA: TGTGCCAGCAGCGGGCTTGGGATCCAAGAGACCCAGTACTTC. The full variable domain, its missing parts supplied by reference TRBV9 and TRBJ2-5, is DSGVTQTPKHLITATGQRVTLRCSPRSGDLSVYWYQQSLDQGLQFLIQYYNGEERAKGNILERFSAQQFPDLHSELNLSSLELGDSALYFCASSGLGIQETQYFGPGTRLLVL.

The genes are TRBV9 and TRBJ2-7, with D perhaps TRBD1 (5 bases). V dropped 0 bases and J dropped 2 bases, with 9 bases sitting between them. Germline loops: CDR1 SGDLS, CDR2 YYNGEE. The CDR3 runs to 14 residues. CDR3 sequence (DNA): TGTGCCAGCAGCGTAGTGTCGGACACCTACGAGCAGTACTTC. As protein: CASSVVSDTYEQYF.

This clone was found once. The chain recombines TRBV7-9 with TRBJ1-1; D perhaps matches TRBD1 (6 bases). V was clipped by 1 base and J by 1 base, with 16 bases between them. This CDR3 has 17 residues. Germline V gives CDR1 SEHNR, CDR2 FQNEAQ (reference sequence). Here the CDR3 reads CASSLEAWGHSNTEAFF. DNA for the CDR3: TGTGCCAGCAGCTTAGAAGCGTGGGGGCATTCGAACACTGAAGCTTTCTTT.

The chain joins TRBV9 to TRBJ2-1; D is unresolved. This CDR3 spans 16 amino acids. Trimming removed 2 bases from V and 0 bases from J, with 12 bases in between. Germline V CDR1 and CDR2: SGDLS, YYNGEE. Written as DNA, the CDR3 is TGTGCCAGCAGCGTGAGCTCGAGATTCTCCTACAATGAGCAGTTCTTC. It is translated as CASSVSSRFSYNEQFF.

This clone was counted once. This chain uses TRBV7-9 with TRBJ1-2, with D tentatively TRBD1 (5 bases). V lost 4 bases and J lost 3, with 9 bases in between. This CDR3 is 13 amino acids long. Germline lookup yields CDR1 SEHNR and CDR2 FQNEAQ (reference sequence). The CDR3 loop reads CASSYDRDYGYTF. In DNA, the CDR3 is TGTGCCAGCAGCTACGACAGAGACTATGGCTACACCTTC.

As for this clone: The conserved phenylalanine or tryptophan is not found at the CDR3 terminus, so this likely reflects a read error. No DNA is shown, since the ends of the CDR3 on it are uncertain; the CDR3 is the one TCRdb lists. This chain connects TRBV28 to TRBJ2-7; the D segment call TRBD1 is taken from the table without a DNA check. The CDR3 totals 15 residues, both ends included. Germline values: CDR1 MDHEN, CDR2 SYDVKM. CDR3 amino acids: CASTFRGTGTVFPQL.

The rearrangement links TRBV11-3 to TRBJ2-2; TRBD2 matches 8 bases. This CDR3 is built from 14 residues. Trimming cost V 6 bases and J 7 bases; bases outside gene matches: 7. Germline CDR1 reads SGHNT; CDR2 reads YENEEA. The CDR3, as DNA: TGTGCCAGCAGTTTAAGCGGGAGTCACGGGGAGCTGTTTTTT. It yields the protein CASSLSGSHGELFF.

With regard to this clone: This sample includes further DNA sequences coding for the same CDR3. V gene TRBV6-6 combines with J gene TRBJ1-2; D might be TRBD1 (6 bases). The V gene's germline CDR1 is MNHNY and CDR2 SVGAGI (reference sequence). V was clipped by 0 bases and J by 6 bases, with 11 bases between them. The CDR3 length is 14 residues. CDR3 bases: TGTGCCAGCAGTTACTCGTCCAGGGGCGATGGCTACACCTTC. Its translation is CASSYSSRGDGYTF.

The V gene is TRBV2, the J gene TRBJ1-2, with TRBD1 matching 10 bases. Losses at the gene ends were 11 bases for V and 5 bases for J; bases not matched to a gene: 8. CDR1 is SNHLY and CDR2 is FYNNEI in the germline V gene. The CDR3 is 13 amino acids. CDR3 nucleotide sequence: TGTGCCGGACAGACAGGGGGCGTTTATGGCTACACCTTC. Translating gives CAGQTGGVYGYTF.

The chain uses TRBV13 and TRBJ2-1, with no clear D. CDR1 and CDR2 (germline): PRHDT, FYEKMQ (reference sequence). The length of the CDR3 is 15 residues. V was clipped by 4 bases and J by 8 bases, with 18 bases between them. CDR3 nucleotide sequence: TGTGCCAGCAGCTCTCCCTCCGGCTCCGAGGATGAGCAGTTCTTC. As protein: CASSSPSGSEDEQFF.

This clone appeared a single time. The chain uses TRBV10-3 and TRBJ1-1; 8 bases are a match to TRBD1. The germline V gene has CDR1 ENHRY and CDR2 SYGVKD. This CDR3 is 16 amino acids long. J gave up 0 bases and V 6 bases, and 9 bases lay outside the gene matches. This chain's CDR3 is CAISGRTGPMNTEAFF. CDR3 DNA: TGTGCCATCAGCGGACGGACAGGGCCAATGAACACTGAAGCTTTCTTT.

The rearrangement links TRBV6-5 to TRBJ2-7, with 10 bases fitting TRBD1. Germline V gene data show CDR1 as MNHEY and CDR2 as SVGAGI. The J segment lost 3 bases and the V segment lost 6 bases, leaving 8 bases of the junction unmatched. The CDR3 loop spans 15 amino acids. As DNA, the CDR3 is TGTGCCAGCAGGCGATCCGGGACAGGGGACTACGAGCAGTACTTC. Its translation: CASRRSGTGDYEQYF.